A single T cell receptor beta chain is shown here with its context. Germline CDR1 reads MDHEN; CDR2 reads SYDVKM. This CDR3 has 14 residues. Trimming took 2 bases from V and 6 from J, leaving 14 bases between them. This sample is drawn from a study of T-cell reconstitution after alpha-beta-depleted transplantation in children. During its preparation, the TCRbeta library received unique molecular identifiers. TCRdb reanalysed the PCR reads using MiXCR and keeps one entry per CDR3 protein. The profile shows hundreds of thousands of distinct CDR3 sequences, about 17% of them singletons. J is TRBJ2-7 and V is TRBV28; D gene uncertain. The clonotype was recovered from a boy in the first two years of life who had a stem cell transplant for Wiskott-Aldrich syndrome, so the T cells may come from the graft donor. This specimen was PBMCs, mostly from graft donor cells, taken 360 days after TCRalphabeta/CD19-depleted stem cell transplant. In nucleotides, the CDR3 is TGTGCCAGCAGTTTACCCCCTAACCCCCGCGAGCAGTACTTC. The encoded protein is CASSLPPNPREQYF.